This note documents a single TCR beta chain sequence. Libraries were prepared by immunoSEQ multiplex PCR; TCRdb keeps only in-frame clonotypes and omits some of them. The top ten hold approximately 0.79% of the sample, which has about 82,000 clones, roughly 83% seen once. The data were taken from a study of OX40 agonist ivuxolimab in advanced cancers. Study at large: Dose-escalation patients' cancers were hepatocellular carcinoma, melanoma, renal cell or head and neck cancer.

CDR1 and CDR2 from the germline V gene are SGHAT and FQNNGV. Trimming took off 5 bases at V and 4 bases at J, with 12 bases between the two ends. This CDR3 is 14 amino acids long. The sequencing here drew on CD4+ or CD8+ T cells sorted from blood, taken in a trial of the OX40 agonist ivuxolimab. This receptor was obtained from an adult with an advanced solid tumor such as melanoma, head and neck, liver or kidney cancer. The chain recombines TRBV11-2 with TRBJ1-3; D uncertain. The CDR3 sequence: CASSIQELGNTIYF. CDR3 DNA: TGTGCCAGCAGCATACAAGAACTCGGAAACACCATATATTTT.